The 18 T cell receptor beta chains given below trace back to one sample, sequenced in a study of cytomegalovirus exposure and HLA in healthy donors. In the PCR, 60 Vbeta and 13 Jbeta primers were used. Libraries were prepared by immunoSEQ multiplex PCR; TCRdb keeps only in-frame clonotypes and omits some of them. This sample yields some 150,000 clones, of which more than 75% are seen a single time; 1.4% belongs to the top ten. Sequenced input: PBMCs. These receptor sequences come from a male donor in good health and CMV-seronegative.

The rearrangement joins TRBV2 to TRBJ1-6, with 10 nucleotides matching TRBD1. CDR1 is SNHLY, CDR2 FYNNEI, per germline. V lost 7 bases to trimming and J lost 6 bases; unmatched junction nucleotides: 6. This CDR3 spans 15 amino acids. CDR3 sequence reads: CASMGDRGRNSPLHF. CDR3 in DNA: TGTGCCAGCATGGGAGACAGGGGGCGTAATTCACCCCTCCACTTT.

CDR3 DNA: TGTGCCAGCGGACTAGCGGCGGACTCCGATACGCAGTATTTT. Translated, it gives CASGLAADSDTQYF. The chain is built from TRBV7-6 and TRBJ2-3, with 10 bases aligning to TRBD2. V was clipped by 8 bases and J by 6 bases; unmatched bases: 8. CDR1 is SGHVS, CDR2 FNYEAQ, per germline. The CDR3 loop spans 14 amino acids.

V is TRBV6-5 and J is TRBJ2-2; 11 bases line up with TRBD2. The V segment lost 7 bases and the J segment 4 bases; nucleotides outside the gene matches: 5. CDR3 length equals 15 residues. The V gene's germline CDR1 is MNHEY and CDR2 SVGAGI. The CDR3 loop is CASNSGGAGTGELFF. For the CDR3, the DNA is TGTGCCAGCAATAGCGGGGGGGCGGGCACCGGGGAGCTGTTTTTT.

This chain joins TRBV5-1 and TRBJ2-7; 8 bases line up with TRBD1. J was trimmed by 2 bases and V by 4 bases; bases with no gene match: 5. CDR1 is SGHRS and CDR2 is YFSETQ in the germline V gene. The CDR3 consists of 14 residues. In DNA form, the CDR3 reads TGCGCCAGCAGCGGAAAACAGGGGGCCTACGAGCAGTACTTC. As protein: CASSGKQGAYEQYF.

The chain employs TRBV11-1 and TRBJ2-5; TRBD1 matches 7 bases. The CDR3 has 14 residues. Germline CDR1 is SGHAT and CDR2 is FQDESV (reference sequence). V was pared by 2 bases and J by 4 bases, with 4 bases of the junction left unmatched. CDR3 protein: CASSLSRGRETQYF. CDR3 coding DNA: TGTGCCAGCAGCTTAAGCAGGGGGAGAGAGACCCAGTACTTC. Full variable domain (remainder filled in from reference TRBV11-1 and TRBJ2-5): EAEVAQSPRYKITEKSQAVAFWCDPISGHATLYWYRQILGQGPELLVQFQDESVVDDSQLPKDRFSAERLKGVDSTLKIQPAELGDSAMYLCASSLSRGRETQYFGPGTRLLVL.

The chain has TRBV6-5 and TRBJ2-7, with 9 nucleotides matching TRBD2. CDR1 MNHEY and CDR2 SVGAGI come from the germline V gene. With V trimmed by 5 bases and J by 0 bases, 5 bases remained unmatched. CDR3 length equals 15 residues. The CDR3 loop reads CASSAPSGVSYEQYF. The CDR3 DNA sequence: TGTGCCAGCAGTGCCCCTAGCGGGGTCTCCTACGAGCAGTACTTC.

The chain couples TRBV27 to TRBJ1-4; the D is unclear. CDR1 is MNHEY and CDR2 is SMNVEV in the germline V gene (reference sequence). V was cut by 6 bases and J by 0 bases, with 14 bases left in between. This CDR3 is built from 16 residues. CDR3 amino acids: CASSPSQMATNEKLFF. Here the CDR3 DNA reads TGTGCCAGCAGCCCCTCCCAGATGGCAACTAATGAAAAACTGTTTTTT.

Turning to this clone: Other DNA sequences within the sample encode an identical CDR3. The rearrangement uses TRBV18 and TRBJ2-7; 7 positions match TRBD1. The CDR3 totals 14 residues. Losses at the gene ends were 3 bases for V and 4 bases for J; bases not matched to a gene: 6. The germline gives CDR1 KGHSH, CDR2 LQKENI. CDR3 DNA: TGTGCCAGCTCACCCCCCGGGACAGCATACGAGCAGTACTTC. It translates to CASSPPGTAYEQYF. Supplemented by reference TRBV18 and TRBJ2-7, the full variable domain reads NAGVMQNPRHLVRRRGQEARLRCSPMKGHSHVYWYRQLPEEGLKFMVYLQKENIIDESGMPKERFSAEFPKEGPSILRIQQVVRGDSAAYFCASSPPGTAYEQYFGPGTRLTVT.

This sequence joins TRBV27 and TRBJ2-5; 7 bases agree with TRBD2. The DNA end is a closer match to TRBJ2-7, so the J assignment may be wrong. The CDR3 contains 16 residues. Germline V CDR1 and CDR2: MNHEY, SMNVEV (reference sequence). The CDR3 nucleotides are TGTGCCAGCAGTTTAACCCGGGCTAGCGGTTACTACGAGCAGTACTTC. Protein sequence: CASSLTRASGYYEQYF.

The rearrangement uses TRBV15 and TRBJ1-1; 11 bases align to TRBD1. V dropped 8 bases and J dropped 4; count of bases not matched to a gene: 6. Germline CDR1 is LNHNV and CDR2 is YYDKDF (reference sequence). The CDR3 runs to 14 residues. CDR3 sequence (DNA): TGTGCCACCCGAAGTGGACAGGGGGCCACTGAAGCTTTCTTT. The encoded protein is CATRSGQGATEAFF.

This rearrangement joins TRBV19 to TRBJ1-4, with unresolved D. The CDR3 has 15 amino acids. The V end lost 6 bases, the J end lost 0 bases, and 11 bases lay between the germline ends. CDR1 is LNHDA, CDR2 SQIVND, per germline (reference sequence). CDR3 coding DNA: TGTGCCAGTAGCAGACACAGTGCAACTAATGAAAAACTGTTTTTT. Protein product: CASSRHSATNEKLFF. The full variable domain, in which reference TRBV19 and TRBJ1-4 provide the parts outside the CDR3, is DGGITQSPKYLFRKEGQNVTLSCEQNLNHDAMYWYRQDPGQGLRLIYYSQIVNDFQKGDIAEGYSVSREKKESFPLTVTSAQKNPTAFYLCASSRHSATNEKLFFGSGTQLSVL.

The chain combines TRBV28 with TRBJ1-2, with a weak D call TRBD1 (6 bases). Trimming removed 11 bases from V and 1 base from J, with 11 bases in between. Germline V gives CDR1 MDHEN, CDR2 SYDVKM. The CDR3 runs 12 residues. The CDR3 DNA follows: TGTGCCGCAAACAGGGATAACTATGGCTACACCTTC. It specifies CAANRDNYGYTF.

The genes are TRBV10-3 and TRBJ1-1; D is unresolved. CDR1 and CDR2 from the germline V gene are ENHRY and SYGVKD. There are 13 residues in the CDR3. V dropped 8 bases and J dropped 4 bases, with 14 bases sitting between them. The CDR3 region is CAIAPREATEAFF. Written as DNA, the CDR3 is TGTGCCATCGCCCCCCGGGAGGCCACTGAAGCTTTCTTT.

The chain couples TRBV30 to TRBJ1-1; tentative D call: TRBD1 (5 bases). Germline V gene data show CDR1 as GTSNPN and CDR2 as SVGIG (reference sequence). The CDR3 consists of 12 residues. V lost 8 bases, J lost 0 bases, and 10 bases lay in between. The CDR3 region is CAGGGMNTEAFF. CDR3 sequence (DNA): TGTGCCGGGGGGGGGATGAACACTGAAGCTTTCTTT.

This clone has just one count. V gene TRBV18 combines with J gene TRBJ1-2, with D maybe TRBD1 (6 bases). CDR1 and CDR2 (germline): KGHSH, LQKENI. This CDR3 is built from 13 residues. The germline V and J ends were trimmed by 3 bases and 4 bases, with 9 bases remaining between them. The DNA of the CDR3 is TGTGCCAGCTCACCTACAGGGAGCTATGGCTACACCTTC. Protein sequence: CASSPTGSYGYTF.

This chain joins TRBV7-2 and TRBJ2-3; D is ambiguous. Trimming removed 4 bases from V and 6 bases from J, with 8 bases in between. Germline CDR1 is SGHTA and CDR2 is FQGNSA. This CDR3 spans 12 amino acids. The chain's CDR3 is CASSYLRDTQYF. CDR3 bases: TGTGCCAGCAGCTACTTGAGGGATACGCAGTATTTT.

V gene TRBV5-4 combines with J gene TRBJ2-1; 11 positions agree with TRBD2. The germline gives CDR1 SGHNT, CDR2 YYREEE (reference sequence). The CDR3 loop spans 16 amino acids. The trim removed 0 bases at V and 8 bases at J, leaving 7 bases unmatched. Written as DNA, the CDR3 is TGTGCCAGCAGCTTGGCCAGGCTAGCGGGGGGCGATGAGCAGTTCTTC. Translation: CASSLARLAGGDEQFF.

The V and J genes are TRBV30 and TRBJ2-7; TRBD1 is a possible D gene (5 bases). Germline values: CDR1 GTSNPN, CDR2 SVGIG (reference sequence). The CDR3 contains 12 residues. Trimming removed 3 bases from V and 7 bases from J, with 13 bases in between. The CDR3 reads CAWSKGLKEQYF. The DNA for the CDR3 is TGTGCCTGGAGCAAGGGGCTCAAAGAGCAGTACTTC.